These T cell receptor beta chains were read from a single sample in a study of human T cells and chemical hapten exposure. One entry per CDR3 protein, called by TCRdb with MiXCR from the RACE reads. The sample contains approximately 370,000 distinct CDR3 sequences, approximately 5% of which appear only once. This specimen consisted of whole blood, obtained in connection with sensitization to the hapten diphenylcyclopropenone (DPC). All receptors come from a young woman with alopecia areata. Some clones in this sample may be carry-over from other donors' samples. The CDR3 runs from the conserved cysteine through the conserved F or W. Each record gives: J gene, V gene, D gene, clone size, CDR3 DNA, CDR3 protein. A D gene is named only where the DNA matches it firmly. Part of the rows lack a size; the others show once, few, many or a class for expanded clones.

J gene: TRBJ2-1; V gene: TRBV20-1; D gene: TRBD1; clone size: few; CDR3 DNA: TGCAGTGCCTACAGGGGGCTTAGCGACAATGAGCAGTTCTTC; CDR3 protein: CSAYRGLSDNEQFF
J gene: TRBJ2-4; V gene: TRBV7-9; D gene: -; clone size: many; CDR3 DNA: TGTGCCAGCAGCTCCGGTCTATTGATTCAGTACTTC; CDR3 protein: CASSSGLLIQYF
J gene: TRBJ1-1; V gene: TRBV9; D gene: -; clone size: few; CDR3 DNA: TGTGCCAGCAGCTTCACCGAAATGATCGGGGAAAACACTGAAGCTTTCTTT; CDR3 protein: CASSFTEMIGENTEAFF
J gene: TRBJ2-1; V gene: TRBV27; D gene: TRBD2; clone size: -; CDR3 DNA: TGTGCCAGCAGTTTCCCTTCGGGACTAGCGGGTAATAATGAGCAGTTCTTC; CDR3 protein: CASSFPSGLAGNNEQFF
J gene: TRBJ2-7; V gene: TRBV12-3/TRBV12-4; D gene: TRBD1; clone size: many; CDR3 DNA: TGTGCCAGCAGTCTAAGGGGACAGGGAATTTCTCACTTC; CDR3 protein: CASSLRGQGISHF
J gene: TRBJ2-1; V gene: TRBV20-1; D gene: -; clone size: -; CDR3 DNA: TGCAGTGCTACCATGGTCGATCCTGGAGTCAATGAGCAGTTCTTC; CDR3 protein: CSATMVDPGVNEQFF
J gene: TRBJ2-1; V gene: TRBV18; D gene: -; clone size: -; CDR3 DNA: TGTGCCAGCTCACCGAGGGCAGAGTACAATGAGCAGTTCTTC; CDR3 protein: CASSPRAEYNEQFF
J gene: TRBJ2-3; V gene: TRBV20-1; D gene: TRBD2; clone size: many; CDR3 DNA: TGCAGTGCTGTACATAGCGGGGAGACAGATACGCAGTATTTT; CDR3 protein: CSAVHSGETDTQYF
J gene: TRBJ2-4; V gene: TRBV28; D gene: -; clone size: -; CDR3 DNA: TGTGCCAGCAGTCAGGGGGGCACCAAAAACATTCAGTACTTC; CDR3 protein: CASSQGGTKNIQYF
J gene: TRBJ1-1; V gene: TRBV5-6; D gene: TRBD1; clone size: many; CDR3 DNA: TGTGCCAGCAGCGCACCCGGGACAGGGAGAAGCGGGCGGACTGAAGCTTTCTTT; CDR3 protein: CASSAPGTGRSGRTEAFF
J gene: TRBJ2-7; V gene: TRBV9; D gene: -; clone size: many; CDR3 DNA: TGTGCCAGCAGCGCGTGGGGGGACTACGAGCAGTACTTC; CDR3 protein: CASSAWGDYEQYF
J gene: TRBJ1-5; V gene: TRBV4-3; D gene: -; clone size: few; CDR3 DNA: TGCGCCAGCAGCCAAGAGATTCGCCAGCCCCAGCATTTT; CDR3 protein: CASSQEIRQPQHF
J gene: TRBJ2-3; V gene: TRBV7-2; D gene: TRBD1; clone size: -; CDR3 DNA: TGTGCCAGCAGCTTCAAGGGGGCTGGGGGCACAGATACGCAGTATTTT; CDR3 protein: CASSFKGAGGTDTQYF
J gene: TRBJ2-3; V gene: TRBV5-5; D gene: TRBD2; clone size: -; CDR3 DNA: TGTGCCTGCAGCTTCTCACTAGCGGGGGGACTCACCTCCACAGATACGCAGTATTTT; CDR3 protein: CACSFSLAGGLTSTDTQYF
J gene: TRBJ1-2; V gene: TRBV7-6; D gene: TRBD1; clone size: few; CDR3 DNA: TGTGCCAGCAGCCTTATTCGGGGAAGGGACAGGCGCGGAAACTATGGCTACACCTTC; CDR3 protein: CASSLIRGRDRRGNYGYTF